This TCR beta chain was profiled in a study of post-analysis software for immune sequencing data. General study points: Those with multiple sclerosis, the patient group, showed significantly lower normalized Chao1 diversity than controls. Compared with controls, patients had more of 4 to 6 TRBV segments, including TRBV5-6, TRBV5-1 and TRBV20-1.

There are 14 residues in the CDR3. V lost 4 bases and J lost 3, with 11 bases in between. Unique molecular identifiers tagged the TCR beta cDNA libraries. TCRdb fed the PCR reads into MiXCR, producing one record per CDR3 protein. The top ten clones hold about 12% of a sample with 450,000 or so distinct CDR3 sequences, nearly 45% of them seen once. This clonotype was observed a handful of times. Antigen unknown. The chain links TRBV12-3 or TRBV12-4 to TRBJ2-3; D is perhaps TRBD1 or TRBD2 (5 bases each). The TCR originated in a girl aged 10 to 17 with multiple sclerosis. What was sequenced was blood. DNA for the CDR3: TGTGCCAGCAGTTATCAGGGCGGGACAGATACGCAGTATTTT. Translated, it gives CASSYQGGTDTQYF.